This section outlines one T cell receptor (beta chain) sequence together with its context. TCRdb's table, derived via immunoSEQ multiplex PCR, lists solely in-frame clones and lacks some. This table has hundreds of thousands of clones, roughly 96% appearing once. The CDR3 has 13 amino acids. Germline V gene data show CDR1 as SNHLY and CDR2 as FYNNEI. Trimming left V 1 base short and J 5 bases short, with 8 bases between. The entry originates in a study of shared clonotypes between healthy human individuals. CD8 cells classed as naive were CD45RO-negative and positively selected for CCR7, excluding terminally differentiated effector memory CD45RA+ cells.

This sequence was found in a woman aged 25 to 39 in good health. This chain links TRBV2 with TRBJ1-2; the D is unclear. Material for sequencing was naive CD8+ T cells sorted from blood. As DNA, the CDR3 is TGTGCCAGCAGTGAAGAAGGGTGGTATGGCTACACCTTC. Residues: CASSEEGWYGYTF.